A single sample is the source of the 22 T cell receptor beta chains below, sequenced in a study of cytomegalovirus exposure and HLA in healthy donors. Only in-frame clones appear in the TCRdb table, and some are missing; sequencing was by immunoSEQ multiplex PCR. The data show around 150,000 clones, with more than 75% seen just once and 3% held by the top ten. The sequencing input was PBMCs. The receptor source for this set is a man aged 18 to 30 in good health and CMV-seronegative.

This rearrangement joins TRBV30 to TRBJ1-6, with a tentative D call TRBD1 (6 bases). From germline, CDR1 is GTSNPN and CDR2 SVGIG (reference sequence). The CDR3 is made up of 14 amino acids. Trimming stripped 4 bases from V and 1 base from J, with 8 bases between. CDR3 DNA sequence: TGTGCCTGGATTGGACAGTCCTATAATTCACCCCTCCACTTT. Protein product: CAWIGQSYNSPLHF.

This chain uses TRBV28 with TRBJ1-1, with D perhaps TRBD1 (5 bases). Germline values: CDR1 MDHEN, CDR2 SYDVKM. Trimming cost V 2 bases and J 0 bases, with 7 bases left between them. The CDR3 runs to 14 residues. CDR3 nucleotides: TGTGCCAGCAGTTTACGGGGGTTGAACACTGAAGCTTTCTTT. Amino acids: CASSLRGLNTEAFF. The variable domain in full, completed from reference TRBV28 and TRBJ1-1, reads DVKVTQSSRYLVKRTGEKVFLECVQDMDHENMFWYRQDPGLGLRLIYFSYDVKMKEKGDIPEGYSVSREKKERFSLILESASTNQTSMYLCASSLRGLNTEAFFGQGTRLTVV.

The V gene is TRBV5-1, the J gene TRBJ2-5, with a possible D match to TRBD1 (6 bases). The CDR3 contains 14 residues. CDR1 SGHRS and CDR2 YFSETQ come from the germline V gene. Trimming left V 1 base short and J 4 bases short, with 11 bases between. The CDR3 DNA sequence: TGCGCCAGCAGCTTGCTCGGACAGCTAGAGACCCAGTACTTC. Translated, it gives CASSLLGQLETQYF.

CDR3 sequence (DNA): TGCGCCAGCAGCCAAGGGTTAAAGGGGGCCAATGAGCAGTTCTTC. It yields the protein CASSQGLKGANEQFF. This chain links TRBV4-1 with TRBJ2-1; the match to TRBD1 covers 7 bases. Germline CDR1 MGHRA, CDR2 YSYEKL. The CDR3 runs to 15 residues. Trimming took 1 base from V and 6 from J; bases not matched to a gene: 6.

The gene calls are TRBV11-2 and TRBJ2-7; TRBD1 matches 7 bases. The CDR3 spans 15 residues. Germline values: CDR1 SGHAT, CDR2 FQNNGV. Trimming cost V 3 bases and J 1 base; bases outside gene matches: 6. CDR3 in DNA: TGTGCCAGCAGCTTCGGACAGGACCTTTCCTACGAGCAGTACGTC. This gives the protein CASSFGQDLSYEQYV.

The J gene is TRBJ1-5, the V gene TRBV7-9; no clear D gene. V lost 1 base and J lost 1, with 8 bases in between. CDR1 and CDR2 (germline): SEHNR, FQNEAQ (reference sequence). This CDR3 contains 15 residues. This CDR3 reads CASSLVGNSNQPQHF. For the CDR3, the DNA is TGTGCCAGCAGCTTAGTGGGCAACAGCAATCAGCCCCAGCATTTT. Full variable domain (rest looked up from reference TRBV7-9 and TRBJ1-5): DTGVSQNPRHKITKRGQNVTFRCDPISEHNRLYWYRQTLGQGPEFLTYFQNEAQLEKSRLLSDRFSAERPKGSFSTLEIQRTEQGDSAMYLCASSLVGNSNQPQHFGDGTRLSIL.

V is TRBV19 and J is TRBJ2-3; D perhaps matches TRBD2 (6 bases). Looked up from germline, CDR1 is LNHDA and CDR2 is SQIVND (reference sequence). Trimming pared 5 bases from V and 5 bases from J, leaving 20 bases between. This CDR3 has 16 residues. Here the CDR3 DNA reads TGTGCCAGTAGTCCGTTCCTCGGCTTTAGCGGAGATACGCAGTATTTT. Its protein is CASSPFLGFSGDTQYF.

The rearrangement links TRBV4-1 to TRBJ2-2, with 10 bases fitting TRBD1. CDR3 length: 18 residues. The junction had 7 bases not matched to a gene; V was cut back by 3 bases and J by 0 bases. The germline CDR1 and CDR2 sequences are MGHRA and YSYEKL. The DNA of the CDR3 is TGCGCCAGCAGCCATAGACAGGGGGCTATTCCGAACACCGGGGAGCTGTTTTTT. It yields the protein CASSHRQGAIPNTGELFF.

CDR3 amino acids: CASSSLEGSYNEQFF. In nucleotides, the CDR3 is TGTGCCAGCAGCTCCCTGGAGGGGTCTTACAATGAGCAGTTCTTC. The chain carries TRBV7-9 and TRBJ2-1; D might be TRBD2 (6 bases). Germline loops: CDR1 SEHNR, CDR2 FQNEAQ (reference sequence). Trimming took 4 bases from V and 4 from J, leaving 14 bases between them. CDR3 length: 15 residues.

This clone came up once. The chain has TRBV19 and TRBJ2-1; TRBD1 agrees at 8 bases. CDR1 is LNHDA and CDR2 is SQIVND in the germline V gene (reference sequence). This CDR3 is built from 14 residues. Germline trimming cut 4 bases from V and 3 bases from J; bases unmatched to any gene: 2. The CDR3 here is CASSTGGFYNEQFF. CDR3 nucleotide sequence: TGTGCCAGTAGTACAGGGGGCTTCTACAATGAGCAGTTCTTC.

The rearrangement uses TRBV29-1 and TRBJ2-1; TRBD1 agrees at 7 bases. The trim removed 1 base at V and 5 bases at J, leaving 8 bases unmatched. This CDR3 has 15 amino acids. Per the germline V gene, CDR1 is SQVTM and CDR2 is ANQGSEA. CDR3 DNA sequence: TGCAGCGTTGAAGTTGGACAGGAATGGGACAATGAGCAGTTCTTC. It encodes CSVEVGQEWDNEQFF.

V is TRBV19 and J is TRBJ1-2, with D uncertain. This CDR3 has 15 amino acids. Trimming stripped 4 bases from V and 4 bases from J, with 16 bases between. The germline CDR1 and CDR2 sequences are LNHDA and SQIVND (reference sequence). CDR3 DNA: TGTGCCAGTAGTAGACCGACACCCCCGATCTATGGCTACACCTTC. This sequence encodes CASSRPTPPIYGYTF.

CDR3 in DNA: TGTGCCAGCAGTGATTCCCCACAGGGGTTGACTGGAAACACCATATATTTT. Its protein is CASSDSPQGLTGNTIYF. The V gene is TRBV6-1, the J gene TRBJ1-3; 7 nucleotides align to TRBD1. CDR1 and CDR2 from the germline V gene are MNHNS and SASEGT. The CDR3 consists of 17 residues. Losses at the gene ends were 3 bases for V and 2 bases for J; bases not matched to a gene: 10.

CDR3: CASSLSGTSGKQFF. CDR3 sequence (DNA): TGTGCCAGCAGTTTATCCGGGACTAGCGGGAAGCAGTTCTTC. The V gene is TRBV27, the J gene TRBJ2-1; 13 bases line up with TRBD2. Germline values: CDR1 MNHEY, CDR2 SMNVEV (reference sequence). The CDR3 is made up of 14 amino acids. V gave up 0 bases and J gave up 11 bases; unmatched junction bases: 1.

This chain connects TRBV10-3 to TRBJ1-1; no definite D call. This CDR3 is built from 17 residues. Germline V gene sequence: CDR1 ENHRY, CDR2 SYGVKD. V lost 6 bases and J lost 1, with 21 bases in between. The CDR3 sequence: CAISEQNLLSANTEAFF. The CDR3 DNA sequence: TGTGCCATCAGCGAACAAAACCTACTATCCGCGAACACTGAAGCTTTCTTT.

This clone came up a few times. The chain links TRBV2 to TRBJ2-3; D unresolved. Germline assignment: CDR1 SNHLY and CDR2 FYNNEI. The germline V and J ends were trimmed by 5 bases and 8 bases, with 8 bases remaining between them. This CDR3 comprises 11 residues. The CDR3 here is CASSSRVTQYF. The CDR3 DNA is TGTGCCAGCAGTTCACGAGTTACGCAGTATTTT.

The chain combines TRBV5-1 with TRBJ2-7, with D possibly matching TRBD1 (6 bases). Germline V gene sequence: CDR1 SGHRS, CDR2 YFSETQ. V gave up 2 bases and J gave up 3 bases, with 18 bases separating them. This CDR3 comprises 16 residues. In DNA, the CDR3 is TGCGCCAGCAGCTTAAATGCGGACAGCCCAAACTACGAGCAGTACTTC. This translates into CASSLNADSPNYEQYF.

This clone turned up a few times. This sequence joins TRBV29-1 and TRBJ1-1, with D perhaps TRBD1 (5 bases). The CDR3 is made up of 14 amino acids. The germline CDR1 and CDR2 sequences are SQVTM and ANQGSEA. V was clipped by 1 base and J by 2 bases, with 11 bases between them. In nucleotides, the CDR3 is TGCAGCGTTGAAGTGTGGGGGGTAAACACTGAAGCTTTCTTT. It codes for CSVEVWGVNTEAFF.

This chain connects TRBV6-6 to TRBJ2-7; 7 bases agree with TRBD1. This CDR3 has 14 residues. V lost 7 bases, J lost 0 bases, and 6 bases stayed unmatched. CDR1 MNHNY and CDR2 SVGAGI come from the germline V gene (reference sequence). CDR3 bases: TGTGCCAGCAACTCCGGGACAGTCTCCTACGAGCAGTACTTC. Amino acid sequence: CASNSGTVSYEQYF.

The J gene is TRBJ1-5, the V gene TRBV6-5; no clear D gene. This CDR3 contains 15 residues. Germline assignment: CDR1 MNHEY and CDR2 SVGAGI. Trimming shortened V by 0 bases and J by 1 base, and 7 bases separated the two germline ends. CDR3 coding DNA: TGTGCCAGCAGTTACTCGCGGCAGAGCAATCAGCCCCAGCATTTT. Translating gives CASSYSRQSNQPQHF.

This clone appeared once. The rearrangement links TRBV18 to TRBJ2-1; TRBD1 agrees at 7 bases. The length of the CDR3 is 13 residues. Per the germline V gene, CDR1 is KGHSH and CDR2 is LQKENI. The junction had 5 bases not matched to a gene; V was cut back by 3 bases and J by 9 bases. The DNA of the CDR3 is TGTGCCAGCTCACCTAGACAGGGTCCTGAGCAGTTCTTC. Translated: CASSPRQGPEQFF. Drawing the rest from reference TRBV18 and TRBJ2-1, the complete variable domain is NAGVMQNPRHLVRRRGQEARLRCSPMKGHSHVYWYRQLPEEGLKFMVYLQKENIIDESGMPKERFSAEFPKEGPSILRIQQVVRGDSAAYFCASSPRQGPEQFFGPGTRLTVL.

V usage is TRBV15 and J usage is TRBJ2-3; 11 bases are shared with TRBD2. Germline CDR1 LNHNV, CDR2 YYDKDF (reference sequence). CDR3 length: 16 amino acids. V trimming: 1 base; J trimming: 1 base; junction bases outside the gene matches: 1. The CDR3, as DNA: TGTGCCACCAGCAGAGGTAGCGGGAGGGGCACAGATACGCAGTATTTT. Protein product: CATSRGSGRGTDTQYF.